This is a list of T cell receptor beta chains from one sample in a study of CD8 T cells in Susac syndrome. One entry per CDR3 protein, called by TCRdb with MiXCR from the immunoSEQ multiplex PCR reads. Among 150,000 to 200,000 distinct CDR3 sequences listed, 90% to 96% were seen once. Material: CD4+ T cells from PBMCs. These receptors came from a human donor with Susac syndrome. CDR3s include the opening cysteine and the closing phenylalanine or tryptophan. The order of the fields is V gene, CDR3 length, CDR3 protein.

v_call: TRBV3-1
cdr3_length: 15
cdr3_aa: CASSRAGNSYNEQFF

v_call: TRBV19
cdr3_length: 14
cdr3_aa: CASSIGRGRGDYTF

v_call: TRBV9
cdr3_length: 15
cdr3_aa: CASRSEDRYNSPLHF

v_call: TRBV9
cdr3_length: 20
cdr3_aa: CASSVPSGDRGHANTGELFF

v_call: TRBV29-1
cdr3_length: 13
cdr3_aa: CSVSTGGKDTQYF

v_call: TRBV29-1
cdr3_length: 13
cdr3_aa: CSVAGSVGGEQFF

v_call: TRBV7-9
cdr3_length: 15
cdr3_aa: CASSLGLGIGTEAFF

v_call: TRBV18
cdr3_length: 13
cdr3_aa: CASSPPDSRELFF

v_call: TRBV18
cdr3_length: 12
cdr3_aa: CAGWGENNEQFF

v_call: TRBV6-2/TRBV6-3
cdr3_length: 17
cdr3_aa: CASSYGRRVAAKNIQYF

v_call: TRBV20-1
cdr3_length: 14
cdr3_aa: CSAKQGGSYNEQFF

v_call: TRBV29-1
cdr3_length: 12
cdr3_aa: CSVGGRNGKLFF

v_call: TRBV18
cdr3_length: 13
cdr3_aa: CASSPADRIEAFF

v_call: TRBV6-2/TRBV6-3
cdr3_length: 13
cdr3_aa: CASSRRDHETQYF

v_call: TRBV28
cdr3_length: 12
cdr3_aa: CASTGKNYGYTF

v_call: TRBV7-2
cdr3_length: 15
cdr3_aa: CASSRLAGEQETQYF

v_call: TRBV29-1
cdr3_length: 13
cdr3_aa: CSILTSGKETQYF

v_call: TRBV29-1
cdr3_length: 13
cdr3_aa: CSVRLAASDEQFF